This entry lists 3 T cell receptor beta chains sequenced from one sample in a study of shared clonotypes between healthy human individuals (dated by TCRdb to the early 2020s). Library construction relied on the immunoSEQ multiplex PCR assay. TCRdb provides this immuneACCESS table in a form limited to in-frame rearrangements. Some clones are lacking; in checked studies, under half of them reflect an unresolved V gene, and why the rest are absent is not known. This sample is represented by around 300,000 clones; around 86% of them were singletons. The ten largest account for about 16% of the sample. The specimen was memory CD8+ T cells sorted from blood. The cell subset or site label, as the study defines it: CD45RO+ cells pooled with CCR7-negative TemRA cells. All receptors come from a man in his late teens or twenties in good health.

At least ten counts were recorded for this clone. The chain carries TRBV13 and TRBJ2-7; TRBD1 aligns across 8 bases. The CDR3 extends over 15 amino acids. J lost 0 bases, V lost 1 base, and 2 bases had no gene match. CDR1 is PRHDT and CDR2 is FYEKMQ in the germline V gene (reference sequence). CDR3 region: CASSLEGQDSYEQYF. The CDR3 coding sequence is TGTGCCAGCAGCTTAGAGGGACAGGACTCCTACGAGCAGTACTTC.

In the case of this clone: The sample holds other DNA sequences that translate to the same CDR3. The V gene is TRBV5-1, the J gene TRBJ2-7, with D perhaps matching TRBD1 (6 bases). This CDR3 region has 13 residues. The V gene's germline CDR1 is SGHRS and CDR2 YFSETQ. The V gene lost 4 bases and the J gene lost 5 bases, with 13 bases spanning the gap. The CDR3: CASSPGTIHEQYF. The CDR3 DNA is TGCGCCAGCAGCCCCGGGACAATACACGAGCAGTACTTC.

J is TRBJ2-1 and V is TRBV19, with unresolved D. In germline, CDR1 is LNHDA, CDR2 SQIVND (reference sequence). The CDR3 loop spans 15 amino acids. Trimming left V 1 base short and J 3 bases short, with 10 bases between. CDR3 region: CASSIVPGLYNEQFF. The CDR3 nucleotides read TGTGCCAGTAGTATAGTCCCCGGTCTCTACAATGAGCAGTTCTTC.